These T cell receptor beta chains were read from a single sample in a study of blood T cell repertoires in COVID-19. Profiling relied on immunoSEQ multiplex PCR, and the TCRdb table lists in-frame clones only, not all of them. This sample has 150,000 to 200,000 clones, with approximately 88% found just once. The sequenced sample was PBMCs or T cells enriched from blood (not recorded which). The receptors stem from a woman in her late teens or twenties who had recovered from COVID-19. Each CDR3 is given with its conserved first and last residue. A D gene is named only where the DNA matches it firmly. Size values are once, few and many counts, or a class for expanded clones, and some rows have none.

NA,TRBJ1-1,TRBV24-1,NA,CATSVAGSGEAFF,TGTGCCACCAGTGTCGCAGGGTCAGGTGAAGCTTTCTTT
NA,TRBJ2-1,TRBV5-1,NA,CASSLAISGQYNEQFF,TGCGCCAGCAGCTTGGCCATTTCTGGCCAGTACAATGAGCAGTTCTTC
few,TRBJ1-3,TRBV19,TRBD1,CASSSTGGKVNTIYF,TGTGCCAGTAGTAGCACAGGGGGAAAAGTAAACACCATATATTTT
NA,TRBJ2-2,TRBV13,TRBD1,CASREPGQGAGELFF,TGTGCCAGCAGGGAACCGGGACAGGGGGCCGGGGAGCTGTTTTTT
NA,TRBJ1-2,TRBV7-2,NA,CASSLVVTIGSHGYTF,TGTGCCAGCAGCTTAGTGGTAACAATCGGGAGCCATGGCTACACCTTC
NA,TRBJ1-2,TRBV5-4,NA,CASSGTPGERSGYTF,TGTGCCAGCAGCGGCACGCCAGGGGAAAGAAGTGGCTACACCTTC
NA,TRBJ2-7,TRBV12-3/TRBV12-4,TRBD2,CASSRRGDYEQYF,TGTGCCAGCAGCCGGCGGGGGGACTACGAGCAGTACTTC
NA,TRBJ1-6,TRBV27,TRBD1,CARRRDRSSYNSPLHF,TGTGCCCGGAGGAGGGACAGGAGCTCCTATAATTCACCCCTCCACTTT
NA,TRBJ1-2,TRBV28,TRBD1,CASSSGTVGYGYTF,TGTGCCAGCAGTTCGGGGACAGTTGGCTATGGCTACACCTTC
NA,TRBJ2-2,TRBV9,NA,CASSVVEGINTGELFF,TGTGCCAGCAGCGTAGTGGAGGGAATTAACACCGGGGAGCTGTTTTTT
NA,TRBJ2-7,TRBV29-1,NA,CSVFRESYEQYF,TGCAGCGTGTTCAGGGAATCCTACGAGCAGTACTTC
NA,TRBJ1-2,TRBV24-1,TRBD1,CATSDGATGGLVGGYTF,TGTGCCACCAGTGATGGGGCTACAGGGGGCCTAGTAGGAGGCTACACCTTC
NA,TRBJ1-2,TRBV6-6,NA,CASSYSPGGPYGYTF,TGTGCCAGCAGTTACTCGCCCGGGGGGCCCTATGGCTACACCTTC
once,TRBJ2-7,TRBV29-1,TRBD1,CSFGQGAQGQYF,TGCAGCTTCGGACAGGGGGCTCAAGGGCAGTACTTC
NA,TRBJ1-2,TRBV24-1,TRBD1,CATSKGTDGYTF,TGTGCCACCAGTAAAGGGACAGATGGCTACACCTTC
NA,TRBJ2-3,TRBV2,NA,CASSADSQRSTDTQYF,TGTGCCAGCAGTGCTGATAGCCAGAGGTCTACAGATACGCAGTATTTT
NA,TRBJ2-1,TRBV7-2,TRBD2,CASSLASGGVRDEQFF,TGTGCCAGCAGCTTAGCTAGCGGGGGAGTACGCGATGAGCAGTTCTTC
once,TRBJ1-1,TRBV7-3,TRBD1,CASSLQTGGNTEAFF,TGTGCCAGCAGCTTACAGACAGGGGGAAACACTGAAGCTTTCTTT
NA,TRBJ2-1,TRBV23-1,TRBD1,CASSQRGRGYNEQFF,TGCGCCAGCAGTCAAAGGGGGCGCGGGTACAATGAGCAGTTCTTC
NA,TRBJ1-6,TRBV5-6,TRBD1,CASSSTGANSPLHF,TGTGCCAGCAGCTCAACAGGGGCTAATTCACCCCTCCACTTT
once,TRBJ1-6,TRBV3-1/TRBV3-2,NA,CASSQGWTNSPLHF,TGTGCCAGCAGCCAAGGTTGGACAAACTCACCCCTCCACTTT
once,TRBJ2-7,TRBV4-1,NA,CASSQDRWLETYEQYF,TGCGCCAGCAGCCAAGACAGGTGGCTTGAAACCTACGAGCAGTACTTC
NA,TRBJ1-1,TRBV21-1,NA,CASSTGTGTEAFF,TGTGCCAGCAGCACCGGGACAGGGACTGAAGCTTTCTTT
NA,TRBJ1-5,TRBV12-3/TRBV12-4,NA,CASSFEGNQPQHF,TGTGCCAGCAGTTTTGAGGGCAATCAGCCCCAGCATTTT
NA,TRBJ2-7,TRBV6-9,NA,CASSYSPKRGAYEQYF,TGTGCCAGCAGTTATTCACCAAAACGGGGGGCTTACGAGCAGTACTTC
NA,TRBJ1-2,TRBV14,NA,CASSQDGGYGYTF,TGTGCCAGCAGCCAAGATGGAGGCTATGGCTACACCTTC
NA,TRBJ1-2,TRBV18,TRBD1,CASSPLMNGQGLSHGYTF,TGTGCCAGCTCACCATTAATGAACGGACAGGGGCTGTCTCACGGCTACACCTTC
NA,TRBJ2-1,TRBV27,NA,CASSLFLTGARNEQFF,TGTGCCAGCAGTTTATTTTTAACCGGCGCGAGGAATGAGCAGTTCTTC
NA,TRBJ1-5,TRBV7-9,NA,CASSCGGLGNQPQHF,TGTGCCAGCAGCTGCGGGGGCTTGGGCAATCAGCCCCAGCATTTT
NA,TRBJ2-1,TRBV19,NA,CASRRDPTFLDEQFF,TGTGCCAGTCGGCGGGATCCCACTTTTCTGGATGAGCAGTTCTTC
NA,TRBJ1-1,TRBV28,NA,CASNLDREAFF,TGTGCCAGCAACCTCGACAGGGAAGCTTTCTTT
NA,TRBJ1-2,TRBV18,NA,CASSPRGGNDYGYTF,TGTGCCAGCTCACCAAGGGGGGGAAATGACTATGGCTACACCTTC